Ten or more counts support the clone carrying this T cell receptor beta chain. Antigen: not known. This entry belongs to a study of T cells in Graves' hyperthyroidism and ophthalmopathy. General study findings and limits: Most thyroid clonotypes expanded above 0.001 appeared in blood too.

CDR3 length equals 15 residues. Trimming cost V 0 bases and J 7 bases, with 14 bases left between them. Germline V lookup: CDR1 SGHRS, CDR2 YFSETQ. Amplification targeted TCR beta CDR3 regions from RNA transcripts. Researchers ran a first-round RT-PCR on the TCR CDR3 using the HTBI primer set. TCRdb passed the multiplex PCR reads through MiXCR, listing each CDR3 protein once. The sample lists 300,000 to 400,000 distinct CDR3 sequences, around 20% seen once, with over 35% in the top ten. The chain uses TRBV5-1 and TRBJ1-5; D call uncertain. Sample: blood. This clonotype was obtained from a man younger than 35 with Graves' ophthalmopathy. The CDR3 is CASSLGGEGRQPQHF. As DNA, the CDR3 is TGCGCCAGCAGCTTGGGCGGTGAGGGTCGGCAGCCCCAGCATTTT. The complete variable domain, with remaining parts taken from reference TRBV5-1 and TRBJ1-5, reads KAGVTQTPRYLIKTRGQQVTLSCSPISGHRSVSWYQQTPGQGLQFLFEYFSETQRNKGNFPGRFSGRQFSNSRSEMNVSTLELGDSALYLCASSLGGEGRQPQHFGDGTRLSIL.